This TCR beta chain stems from a study of early T cells in non-severe SARS-CoV-2 infection. This CDR3 region has 16 residues. V trimming: 2 bases; J trimming: 5 bases; junction bases outside the gene matches: 8. The germline V gene encodes CDR1 MNHEY and CDR2 SVGAGI. Tagging with unique molecular identifiers was applied to individual cDNA molecules. TCRdb processed the 5' RACE reads anew with MiXCR; each CDR3 protein has one entry. The table records approximately 32,000 distinct CDR3 sequences, nearly 6% of them present only once. The sequence came from an adult who was a healthcare worker with PCR-confirmed SARS-CoV-2 infection or an uninfected control (not recorded which). Input material: whole blood. The chain uses TRBV6-5 and TRBJ2-1; 8 nucleotides agree with TRBD2. CDR3 protein: CASSYAPGLVHNEQFF. The DNA of the CDR3 is TGTGCCAGCAGTTACGCCCCGGGACTAGTACACAATGAGCAGTTCTTC.